This paragraph covers one TCR beta chain sequence. The CDR3 runs 13 residues. In germline, CDR1 is MNHNS, CDR2 SASEGT. Trimming pared 11 bases from V and 2 bases from J, leaving 14 bases between. This entry is derived from a study of OX40 agonist ivuxolimab in advanced cancers. In the study overall: A male proportion of approximately 83% was recorded, with mean age about 60 years and range roughly 20 to 90.

Here immunoSEQ multiplex PCR was the method, and the copy in TCRdb shows in-frame clones only, minus some. The profile shows 70,000 to 95,000 clones, under 95% of them singletons. The input for sequencing was CD4+ or CD8+ T cells sorted from blood, taken in a trial of the OX40 agonist ivuxolimab. The gene calls are TRBV6-1 and TRBJ2-3, with D tentatively TRBD2 (5 bases). The sequence derives from an adult with an advanced solid tumor such as melanoma, head and neck, liver or kidney cancer. Written as DNA, the CDR3 is TGTGCCGGCTCGGCCCGGGACACAGATACGCAGTATTTT. This codes for CAGSARDTDTQYF.